There are many counts of the clone carrying this T cell receptor (beta chain). The sample belongs to a study of CD8 T cells in ankylosing spondylitis. This CDR3 has 15 residues. Looked up from germline, CDR1 is MDHEN and CDR2 is SYDVKM. V gave up 6 bases and J gave up 2 bases, with 16 bases separating them. TCRdb re-called the 5' RACE reads through MiXCR, storing one row per CDR3 protein. The profile shows 150,000 to 200,000 distinct CDR3 sequences, around a sixth of them singletons. This sequence was found in a male donor under 30 with ankylosing spondylitis or in good health (not recorded which). V usage is TRBV28 and J usage is TRBJ2-5, with a tentative D call TRBD1 (6 bases). Sequenced input: blood, either unsorted or a sorted T cell fraction (not recorded which). This CDR3 reads CASSSLTGRQETQYF. The CDR3 bases are TGTGCCAGCAGCTCCTTGACAGGAAGACAAGAGACCCAGTACTTC.